This is a list of T cell receptor beta chains from one sample in a study of blood T cell repertoires in COVID-19. The method was immunoSEQ multiplex PCR; TCRdb's version includes in-frame clones alone and lacks a portion of them. The sample contains hundreds of thousands of clones, about 85% of which appear only once. Sequenced input: peripheral blood. These receptors were collected from a woman older than 75 with acute or convalescent COVID-19. Both conserved end residues are part of each CDR3. A D gene is named only where the DNA matches it firmly. The size field is filled for only some rows; it gives once, few, many or a size class.

J gene: TRBJ1-1
V gene: TRBV28
clone size: NA
D gene: NA
CDR3 protein: CASSLLGYTEAFF
CDR3 DNA: TGTGCCAGCAGTTTATTGGGCTACACTGAAGCTTTCTTT

J gene: TRBJ1-5
V gene: TRBV6-5
clone size: few
D gene: NA
CDR3 protein: CASSYGNRADQPQHF
CDR3 DNA: TGTGCCAGCAGCTACGGTAACAGGGCTGATCAGCCCCAGCATTTT

J gene: TRBJ2-7
V gene: TRBV12-2
clone size: NA
D gene: NA
CDR3 protein: CASRLVENRSYEQYF
CDR3 DNA: TGTGCAAGTCGCTTAGTGGAGAACAGGTCCTACGAGCAGTACTTC

J gene: TRBJ2-2
V gene: TRBV27
clone size: NA
D gene: TRBD2
CDR3 protein: CASTSWGLAGVGAGELFF
CDR3 DNA: TGTGCCAGCACCTCTTGGGGCCTAGCGGGAGTTGGAGCCGGGGAGCTGTTTTTT

J gene: TRBJ1-2
V gene: TRBV19
clone size: NA
D gene: NA
CDR3 protein: CASSIRGGANGGYTF
CDR3 DNA: TGTGCCAGTAGTATTCGGGGAGGAGCAAACGGTGGCTACACCTTC

J gene: TRBJ2-2
V gene: TRBV3-1/TRBV3-2
clone size: NA
D gene: TRBD2
CDR3 protein: CASSPLAGVGELFF
CDR3 DNA: TGTGCCAGCAGCCCTCTAGCGGGGGTCGGGGAGCTGTTTTTT

J gene: TRBJ2-5
V gene: TRBV25-1
clone size: NA
D gene: TRBD1
CDR3 protein: CASSTGVQETQYF
CDR3 DNA: TGTGCCAGCAGTACAGGGGTACAAGAGACCCAGTACTTC

J gene: TRBJ2-3
V gene: TRBV10-3
clone size: once
D gene: TRBD2
CDR3 protein: CAISEASGDRPSTDTQYF
CDR3 DNA: TGTGCCATCAGTGAGGCTAGCGGGGATAGGCCTAGCACAGATACGCAGTATTTT

J gene: TRBJ1-6
V gene: TRBV5-4
clone size: NA
D gene: TRBD1
CDR3 protein: CASSLIQGALSPLHF
CDR3 DNA: TGTGCCAGCAGCTTGATACAGGGGGCCCTTTCACCCCTCCACTTT

J gene: TRBJ2-2
V gene: TRBV5-6
clone size: NA
D gene: TRBD2
CDR3 protein: CASSLKAGGPRLNTGELFF
CDR3 DNA: TGTGCCAGCAGCTTAAAAGCGGGGGGGCCACGGCTGAACACCGGGGAGCTGTTTTTT

J gene: TRBJ1-2
V gene: TRBV7-9
clone size: NA
D gene: NA
CDR3 protein: CASSLVGGDGYTF
CDR3 DNA: TGTGCCAGCAGCTTAGTAGGGGGAGATGGCTACACCTTC

J gene: TRBJ2-2
V gene: TRBV6-5
clone size: NA
D gene: NA
CDR3 protein: CASRDPAGTGELFF
CDR3 DNA: TGTGCCAGCAGAGACCCAGCGGGCACCGGGGAGCTGTTTTTT

J gene: TRBJ2-5
V gene: TRBV20-1
clone size: NA
D gene: TRBD2
CDR3 protein: CSAWGGETQYF
CDR3 DNA: TGCAGTGCTTGGGGAGGGGAGACCCAGTACTTC

J gene: TRBJ1-3
V gene: TRBV7-8
clone size: NA
D gene: NA
CDR3 protein: CASSLEGVANTIYF
CDR3 DNA: TGTGCCAGCAGCTTAGAAGGGGTAGCAAACACCATATATTTT

J gene: TRBJ2-1
V gene: TRBV4-2
clone size: NA
D gene: TRBD2
CDR3 protein: CASSLLALADEQFF
CDR3 DNA: TGTGCCAGCAGCCTTCTAGCGCTAGCGGACGAGCAGTTCTTC

J gene: TRBJ1-5
V gene: TRBV10-3
clone size: once
D gene: NA
CDR3 protein: CAISSEGRQPQHF
CDR3 DNA: TGTGCCATCTCCTCGGAGGGGAGACAGCCCCAGCATTTT

J gene: TRBJ2-7
V gene: TRBV4-1
clone size: NA
D gene: TRBD2
CDR3 protein: CASSQDGLAGRFEQYF
CDR3 DNA: TGCGCCAGCAGCCAAGATGGACTAGCGGGACGATTCGAGCAGTACTTC

J gene: TRBJ1-2
V gene: TRBV4-1
clone size: NA
D gene: NA
CDR3 protein: CASSQFTVSYGYTF
CDR3 DNA: TGCGCCAGCAGCCAATTTACAGTTTCCTATGGCTACACCTTC

J gene: TRBJ2-7
V gene: TRBV7-2
clone size: NA
D gene: NA
CDR3 protein: CASSLDGGLYEQYF
CDR3 DNA: TGTGCCAGCAGCTTAGATGGAGGGCTCTACGAGCAGTACTTC

J gene: TRBJ2-7
V gene: TRBV7-2
clone size: NA
D gene: TRBD1
CDR3 protein: CASSSTGGPYEQYF
CDR3 DNA: TGTGCCAGCAGCTCGACAGGGGGCCCATACGAGCAGTACTTC

J gene: TRBJ1-5
V gene: TRBV23-1
clone size: few
D gene: NA
CDR3 protein: CASRRDGDNQPQHF
CDR3 DNA: TGCGCCAGCAGGCGGGACGGAGACAATCAGCCCCAGCATTTT

J gene: TRBJ2-1
V gene: TRBV7-9
clone size: NA
D gene: NA
CDR3 protein: CASSLFGDNEQFF
CDR3 DNA: TGTGCCAGCAGCTTATTCGGAGACAATGAGCAGTTCTTC

J gene: TRBJ2-3
V gene: TRBV7-3
clone size: once
D gene: TRBD2
CDR3 protein: CASSQRERSTDTQYF
CDR3 DNA: TGTGCCAGCAGCCAGCGGGAGAGGAGCACAGATACGCAGTATTTT

J gene: TRBJ1-3
V gene: TRBV6-5
clone size: NA
D gene: NA
CDR3 protein: CASSPLGNTIYF
CDR3 DNA: TGTGCCAGCAGCCCCCTTGGAAACACCATATATTTT

J gene: TRBJ1-4
V gene: TRBV7-9
clone size: few
D gene: NA
CDR3 protein: CASSFLGQNEKLFF
CDR3 DNA: TGTGCCAGCAGCTTTTTAGGACAAAATGAAAAACTGTTTTTT

J gene: TRBJ1-4
V gene: TRBV3-1/TRBV3-2
clone size: once
D gene: TRBD1
CDR3 protein: CASSHRGGRAGEKLFF
CDR3 DNA: TGTGCCAGCAGCCACCGAGGGGGCAGGGCGGGCGAAAAACTGTTTTTT

J gene: TRBJ1-5
V gene: TRBV19
clone size: NA
D gene: NA
CDR3 protein: CASSNPEGPGNQPQHF
CDR3 DNA: TGTGCCAGTAGTAACCCAGAGGGCCCTGGAAATCAGCCCCAGCATTTT

J gene: TRBJ2-7
V gene: TRBV24-1
clone size: NA
D gene: TRBD2
CDR3 protein: CATRGTSGAGEQYF
CDR3 DNA: TGTGCCACCAGGGGGACTAGCGGGGCGGGGGAGCAGTACTTC

J gene: TRBJ2-3
V gene: TRBV27
clone size: NA
D gene: NA
CDR3 protein: CASSGLRASTDTQYF
CDR3 DNA: TGTGCCAGCAGCGGACTCCGTGCTAGCACAGATACGCAGTATTTT

J gene: TRBJ2-7
V gene: TRBV4-1
clone size: NA
D gene: NA
CDR3 protein: CASSQDYRDSYEQYF
CDR3 DNA: TGCGCCAGCAGCCAAGACTACAGGGACTCCTACGAGCAGTACTTC

J gene: TRBJ1-1
V gene: TRBV29-1
clone size: NA
D gene: NA
CDR3 protein: CSAGQRTNTEAFF
CDR3 DNA: TGCAGCGCTGGACAACGGACGAACACTGAAGCTTTCTTT

J gene: TRBJ1-2
V gene: TRBV7-9
clone size: NA
D gene: TRBD1
CDR3 protein: CASSLGGRTGYGYTF
CDR3 DNA: TGTGCCAGCAGTTTAGGAGGCAGGACAGGGTATGGCTACACCTTC

J gene: TRBJ2-1
V gene: TRBV5-4
clone size: NA
D gene: NA
CDR3 protein: CASSLEASPAYGEQFF
CDR3 DNA: TGTGCCAGCAGCTTGGAGGCTAGCCCGGCCTACGGTGAGCAGTTCTTC

J gene: TRBJ1-5
V gene: TRBV7-8
clone size: NA
D gene: NA
CDR3 protein: CASSLSPWTASYSNQPQHF
CDR3 DNA: TGTGCCAGCAGCTTATCCCCGTGGACAGCTTCTTATAGCAATCAGCCCCAGCATTTT

J gene: TRBJ1-2
V gene: TRBV6-5
clone size: NA
D gene: TRBD1
CDR3 protein: CASSYSRQGNYGYTF
CDR3 DNA: TGTGCCAGCAGTTACTCGAGACAGGGGAACTATGGCTACACCTTC

J gene: TRBJ1-4
V gene: TRBV19
clone size: few
D gene: NA
CDR3 protein: CASSIRHDNEKLFF
CDR3 DNA: TGTGCCAGTAGTATACGACATGACAATGAAAAACTGTTTTTT

J gene: TRBJ1-2
V gene: TRBV28
clone size: few
D gene: NA
CDR3 protein: CASSLTEYGYTF
CDR3 DNA: TGTGCCAGCAGCCTGACAGAGTATGGCTACACCTTC

J gene: TRBJ2-3
V gene: TRBV6-5
clone size: NA
D gene: TRBD1
CDR3 protein: CASIGQDNLDTQYF
CDR3 DNA: TGTGCCAGCATAGGACAGGACAACTTAGATACGCAGTATTTT

J gene: TRBJ2-6
V gene: TRBV7-8
clone size: NA
D gene: NA
CDR3 protein: CASRPSIPGANVLTF
CDR3 DNA: TGTGCCAGCAGACCGAGCATTCCTGGGGCCAACGTCCTGACTTTC

J gene: TRBJ2-7
V gene: TRBV12-5
clone size: NA
D gene: TRBD1
CDR3 protein: CASGWGANRGVSYEQYF
CDR3 DNA: TGTGCTAGTGGTTGGGGTGCGAACAGGGGGGTTTCCTACGAGCAGTACTTC

J gene: TRBJ1-4
V gene: TRBV12-5
clone size: NA
D gene: NA
CDR3 protein: CASGSRQEANEKLFF
CDR3 DNA: TGTGCTAGTGGTTCGCGACAGGAGGCTAATGAAAAACTGTTTTTT